This entry is about one T cell receptor beta chain. The data belong to a study of T cells in Graves' hyperthyroidism and ophthalmopathy. From RNA transcripts, TCR beta CDR3 regions were amplified. TCR CDR3 regions were first amplified by RT-PCR with HTBI primers. TCRdb re-called the multiplex PCR reads with MiXCR, one entry per CDR3 protein. Here the sample spans about 420,000 distinct CDR3 sequences, approximately 14% being singletons. Germline CDR1 is SGDLS and CDR2 is YYNGEE. The trim removed 3 bases at V and 6 bases at J, leaving 7 bases unmatched. CDR3 length: 15 residues. Exclusion criteria comprised uncontrolled infection, other autoimmune disease, pregnancy or lactation.

The clonotype originates from a woman between 18 and 29 years old with Graves' hyperthyroidism. Specimen: blood. V gene TRBV9 combines with J gene TRBJ2-1; 9 nucleotides match TRBD2. The CDR3 nucleotides read TGTGCCAGCAGCGATGCCGGGACTAGCTCCAATGAGCAGTTCTTC. Translated: CASSDAGTSSNEQFF.